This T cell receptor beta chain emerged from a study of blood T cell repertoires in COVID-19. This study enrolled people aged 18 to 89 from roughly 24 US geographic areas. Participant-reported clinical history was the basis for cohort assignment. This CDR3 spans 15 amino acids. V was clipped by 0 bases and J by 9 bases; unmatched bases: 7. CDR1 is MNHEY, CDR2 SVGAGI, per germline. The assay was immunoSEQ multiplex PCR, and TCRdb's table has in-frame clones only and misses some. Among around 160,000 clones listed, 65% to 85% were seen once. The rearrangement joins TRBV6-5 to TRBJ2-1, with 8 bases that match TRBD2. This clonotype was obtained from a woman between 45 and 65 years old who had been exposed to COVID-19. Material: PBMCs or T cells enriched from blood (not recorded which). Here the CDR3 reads CASSYSPGRAFEQFF. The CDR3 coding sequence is TGTGCCAGCAGTTACTCTCCCGGGAGGGCCTTTGAGCAGTTCTTC.